Listed below are T cell receptor beta chains from one sample, sequenced in a study of identical twins. MiXCR, applied by TCRdb to the 5' RACE reads, yields one record per CDR3 protein. This sample yields 250,000 to 350,000 distinct CDR3 sequences, of which about 8.3% are seen a single time; roughly 2% belongs to the top ten. This sample also appeared in a second study, on yellow fever vaccine responses in identical twins.

The sample was memory (CD45RO+) T cells sorted from blood. The source is a woman aged 18 to 35 in good health. CDR3s include the opening cysteine and the closing phenylalanine or tryptophan. The D gene is left open where the match is weak. A row's size may be missing; if present it is once, few, many or a size class.

D gene: TRBD2
clone size: few
J gene: TRBJ2-5
V gene: TRBV20-1
CDR3 DNA: TGCAGTGCTGGAGGACTAGCGGGGGGTGAGACCCAGTACTTC
CDR3 protein: CSAGGLAGGETQYF

D gene: TRBD2
clone size: few
J gene: TRBJ2-4
V gene: TRBV14
CDR3 DNA: TGTGCCAGCAGCCAAGCAACGGTAGCGGGAGGGGATGCCAAAAACATTCAGTACTTC
CDR3 protein: CASSQATVAGGDAKNIQYF

D gene: NA
clone size: many
J gene: TRBJ1-5
V gene: TRBV15
CDR3 DNA: TGTGCCACCAGCAAAGACGCCGGGACGGCGAATCAGCCCCAGCATTTT
CDR3 protein: CATSKDAGTANQPQHF

D gene: NA
clone size: NA
J gene: TRBJ2-2
V gene: TRBV6-1
CDR3 DNA: TGTGCCAGCAGCATTGACAGATTTACCGGGGAGCTGTTTTTT
CDR3 protein: CASSIDRFTGELFF

D gene: TRBD2
clone size: NA
J gene: TRBJ2-3
V gene: TRBV5-4
CDR3 DNA: TGTGCCAGCAGCGGGGGAGCGGGAGTGGGGACAGATACGCAGTATTTT
CDR3 protein: CASSGGAGVGTDTQYF

D gene: NA
clone size: NA
J gene: TRBJ1-4
V gene: TRBV6-1
CDR3 DNA: TGTGCCAGCAGTGATAAAGGGGACGTTGAAAAACTGTTTTTT
CDR3 protein: CASSDKGDVEKLFF

D gene: TRBD2
clone size: many
J gene: TRBJ2-2
V gene: TRBV12-3/TRBV12-4
CDR3 DNA: TGTGCCAGCAGTTCCGGCCTGGGGACTAGGGCCTCCGGGGAGCTGTTTTTT
CDR3 protein: CASSSGLGTRASGELFF

D gene: TRBD2
clone size: few
J gene: TRBJ2-3
V gene: TRBV6-5
CDR3 DNA: TGTGCCAGCAGTTACGCGGGGGGCCCAGATACGCAGTATTTT
CDR3 protein: CASSYAGGPDTQYF

D gene: TRBD1
clone size: many
J gene: TRBJ2-3
V gene: TRBV10-1
CDR3 DNA: TGCGCCAGCAGCGGGGACAGCTACACAGATACGCAGTATTTT
CDR3 protein: CASSGDSYTDTQYF

D gene: TRBD1
clone size: NA
J gene: TRBJ2-3
V gene: TRBV6-1
CDR3 DNA: TGTGCCAGCAGACTAGGACAGGGGGCAGATACGCAGTATTTT
CDR3 protein: CASRLGQGADTQYF

D gene: NA
clone size: NA
J gene: TRBJ2-5
V gene: TRBV14
CDR3 DNA: TGTGCCAGCAGCCAAGCCCCCCCGTACGGAAAAGAGACCCAGTACTTC
CDR3 protein: CASSQAPPYGKETQYF

D gene: TRBD2
clone size: few
J gene: TRBJ2-7
V gene: TRBV7-9
CDR3 DNA: TGTGCCAGCAGCTTAACCCAAACTAGCGGGAAGCTCTACGAGCAGTACTTC
CDR3 protein: CASSLTQTSGKLYEQYF

D gene: TRBD2
clone size: NA
J gene: TRBJ2-3
V gene: TRBV9
CDR3 DNA: TGTGCCAGCAGCGCTAACCCCACTAGCGGTGGTGCAGATACGCAGTATTTT
CDR3 protein: CASSANPTSGGADTQYF

D gene: NA
clone size: few
J gene: TRBJ1-1
V gene: TRBV9
CDR3 DNA: TGTGCCAGCAGGCGTCGGGAGAACACTGAAGCTTTCTTT
CDR3 protein: CASRRRENTEAFF

D gene: NA
clone size: many
J gene: TRBJ2-1
V gene: TRBV7-6
CDR3 DNA: TGTGCCAGCAGCTTACAGAATCGCGACTACAATGAGCAGTTCTTC
CDR3 protein: CASSLQNRDYNEQFF

D gene: NA
clone size: many
J gene: TRBJ2-2
V gene: TRBV28
CDR3 DNA: TGTGCCAGCAGTTTTCGCGGGATCAACACCGGGGAGCTGTTTTTT
CDR3 protein: CASSFRGINTGELFF

D gene: NA
clone size: NA
J gene: TRBJ2-7
V gene: TRBV7-9
CDR3 DNA: TGTGCCAGCAGCTCGGGTAGTTCCTACGAGCAGTACTTC
CDR3 protein: CASSSGSSYEQYF

D gene: NA
clone size: many
J gene: TRBJ1-1
V gene: TRBV7-2
CDR3 DNA: TGTGCCAGCAGCTCCCGACGGGGGAACACTGAAGCTTTCTTT
CDR3 protein: CASSSRRGNTEAFF

D gene: NA
clone size: NA
J gene: TRBJ2-7
V gene: TRBV19
CDR3 DNA: TGTGCCAGTAGTGGAGGGACAGCCAGCTCCTACGAGCAGTACTTC
CDR3 protein: CASSGGTASSYEQYF

D gene: TRBD1
clone size: NA
J gene: TRBJ1-1
V gene: TRBV27
CDR3 DNA: TGTGCCAGCAGTCCCCGGGGACAGAGGAACACTGAAGCTTTCTTT
CDR3 protein: CASSPRGQRNTEAFF

D gene: NA
clone size: NA
J gene: TRBJ1-5
V gene: TRBV5-1
CDR3 DNA: TGCGCCAGCAGCCTCCGTTGGGGTCAGCCCCAGCATTTT
CDR3 protein: CASSLRWGQPQHF

D gene: TRBD1
clone size: NA
J gene: TRBJ2-3
V gene: TRBV29-1
CDR3 DNA: TGCAGCGTTGACGAGGGGAACAGGGGGCTGACAGATACGCAGTATTTT
CDR3 protein: CSVDEGNRGLTDTQYF

D gene: NA
clone size: many
J gene: TRBJ1-2
V gene: TRBV20-1
CDR3 DNA: TGCAGTGCTAGAGATCTCAGAGTAGACTATGGCTACACCTTC
CDR3 protein: CSARDLRVDYGYTF

D gene: NA
clone size: NA
J gene: TRBJ2-7
V gene: TRBV6-1
CDR3 DNA: TGTGCCAGCAGTAACAGGGTGGGCGAGCAGTACTTC
CDR3 protein: CASSNRVGEQYF

D gene: NA
clone size: many
J gene: TRBJ1-1
V gene: TRBV4-1
CDR3 DNA: TGCGCCAGCAGCCATGTCCTAAGGGGGAACACTGAAGCTTTCTTT
CDR3 protein: CASSHVLRGNTEAFF

D gene: TRBD1
clone size: few
J gene: TRBJ1-3
V gene: TRBV10-3
CDR3 DNA: TGTGCCATCAGTGAGATAGGGACAGCCTCTGGAAACACCATATATTTT
CDR3 protein: CAISEIGTASGNTIYF

D gene: NA
clone size: few
J gene: TRBJ2-5
V gene: TRBV12-3/TRBV12-4
CDR3 DNA: TGTGCCAGCAGTTTAGTGCGGAGCGGCCTAATCGGATCCCAAGAGACCCAGTACTTC
CDR3 protein: CASSLVRSGLIGSQETQYF

D gene: NA
clone size: many
J gene: TRBJ2-3
V gene: TRBV10-3
CDR3 DNA: TGTGCCATCAGTGGGGATGGAGCCGCCCCGCGCACAGATACGCAGTATTTT
CDR3 protein: CAISGDGAAPRTDTQYF

D gene: NA
clone size: many
J gene: TRBJ2-3
V gene: TRBV5-6
CDR3 DNA: TGTGCCAGCAGCTTGCGGGGGAACACAGATACGCAGTATTTT
CDR3 protein: CASSLRGNTDTQYF

D gene: TRBD2
clone size: many
J gene: TRBJ2-1
V gene: TRBV12-3/TRBV12-4
CDR3 DNA: TGTGCCAGCAGTCCGACTAGCGGGATAGTAGATGAGCAGTTCTTC
CDR3 protein: CASSPTSGIVDEQFF

D gene: NA
clone size: many
J gene: TRBJ2-3
V gene: TRBV29-1
CDR3 DNA: TGCAGCGTTGCCTTAGGGTGGGGACGGGGCACAGATACGCAGTATTTT
CDR3 protein: CSVALGWGRGTDTQYF

D gene: NA
clone size: NA
J gene: TRBJ2-5
V gene: TRBV3-1
CDR3 DNA: TGTGCCAGCAGCCAAGTGATCCAAGAGACCCAGTACTTC
CDR3 protein: CASSQVIQETQYF

D gene: NA
clone size: few
J gene: TRBJ2-1
V gene: TRBV20-1
CDR3 DNA: TGCAGTGCTAGAGTGGCGCGGGGTGATGAGCAGTTCTTC
CDR3 protein: CSARVARGDEQFF